The entry below gives a single T cell receptor (beta chain) sequence along with its context. Its antigen remains unknown. CDR1 and CDR2 from the germline V gene are SNHLY and FYNNEI. With V trimmed by 8 bases and J by 9 bases, 8 bases remained unmatched. CDR3 size: 13 residues. For TCRbeta, the library was prepared with unique molecular identifiers. TCRdb reanalysed the PCR reads using MiXCR and keeps one entry per CDR3 protein. The sample contains about 200,000 distinct CDR3 sequences, roughly 7.1% of which appear only once. This sample stems from a study of T-cell reconstitution after alpha-beta-depleted transplantation in children. Study-wide points: In patients about two months after transplant, alpha-beta T cells reportedly arose from several hundred expanded graft clones. At one year after transplant, newly produced T cells mostly accounted for T-cell counts and diversity. Surviving recipient T cells and thymic progenitors produced the high day-60 TCRbeta diversity seen in some patients.

This receptor was obtained from a boy aged 2 to 9 with acute lymphoblastic leukemia, due to receive a stem cell transplant. Sequencing was performed on PBMCs, taken before TCRalphabeta/CD19-depleted stem cell transplant. The gene calls are TRBV2 and TRBJ2-2; 8 bases are shared with TRBD1. The CDR3 region has the DNA TGTGCCAGCCGGGACAGGCCCTACCGGGAGCTGTTTTTT. It yields the protein CASRDRPYRELFF. Full variable domain (remainder filled in from reference TRBV2 and TRBJ2-2): EPEVTQTPSHQVTQMGQEVILRCVPISNHLYFYWYRQILGQKVEFLVSFYNNEISEKSEIFDDQFSVERPDGSNFTLKIRSTKLEDSAMYFCASRDRPYRELFFGEGSRLTVL.